This TCR beta chain was documented in a study of blood T cell repertoires in COVID-19. Study at large: The United States, Italy and Spain provided the acute and convalescent COVID-19 samples. The analysed material was cDNA or gDNA that came from T cells, B-cell-depleted T cells, or PBMCs.

CDR3 length: 15 residues. Germline CDR1 and CDR2: LGHNA and YSLEER. V gave up 0 bases and J gave up 2 bases, with 10 bases separating them. This table comes from immunoSEQ multiplex PCR, and its TCRdb copy is limited to in-frame clones, with some not included. The sample contains 390,000 or so clones, more than 80% of which appear only once. The receptor was isolated from a woman younger than 45 with COVID-19, enrolled during active disease. Sequencing was performed on peripheral blood. V gene TRBV4-3 combines with J gene TRBJ1-1, with a tentative D call TRBD1 (5 bases). Written as DNA, the CDR3 is TGCGCCAGCAGCCAAGACCCACAGGTTAACACTGAAGCTTTCTTT. It specifies CASSQDPQVNTEAFF.